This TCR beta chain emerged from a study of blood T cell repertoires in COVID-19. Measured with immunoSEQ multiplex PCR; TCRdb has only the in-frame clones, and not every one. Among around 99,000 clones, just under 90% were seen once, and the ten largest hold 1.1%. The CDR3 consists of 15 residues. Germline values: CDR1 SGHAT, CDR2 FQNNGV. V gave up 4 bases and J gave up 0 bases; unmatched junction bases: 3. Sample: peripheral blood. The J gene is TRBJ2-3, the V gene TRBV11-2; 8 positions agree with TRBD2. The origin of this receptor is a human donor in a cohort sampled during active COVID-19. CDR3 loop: CASSYSGASTDTQYF. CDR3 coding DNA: TGTGCCAGCAGCTATAGCGGGGCTAGCACAGATACGCAGTATTTT.